This TCR beta chain was captured by sequencing in a study of blood T cell repertoires in COVID-19. Study in general: COVID-19 samples, acute and convalescent, were from the United States, Italy and Spain. T cells, B-cell-depleted T cells, or PBMCs provided the cDNA or gDNA that served as material.

In the authors' methods: Counts of nucleated cells, estimated from reference gene primer amplification, were obtained. Some clones are missing from TCRdb's copy, which holds only in-frame ones; the method was immunoSEQ multiplex PCR. V and J calls plus clone size are reproduced from that table; the DNA served to infer D and trimming. The table has roughly 160,000 clones, 80% to 85% seen once. V lost 5 bases and J lost 6; bases outside the gene matches: 10. There are 15 residues in the CDR3. The germline V gene has CDR1 SGHAT and CDR2 FQNNGV. Sequencing was performed on peripheral blood. The rearrangement joins TRBV11-2 to TRBJ1-5; 7 positions agree with TRBD1. This sequence originates from a man in his sixties or seventies with active or convalescent COVID-19. The CDR3 region has the DNA TGTGCCAGCAGCCCACAACGACAGGGAGGTCAGCCCCAGCATTTT. It translates to CASSPQRQGGQPQHF.